This entry concerns a single T cell receptor beta chain. The sample belongs to a study of technical replicates of blood from a handful of donors. V was clipped by 5 bases and J by 0 bases, with 9 bases between them. The CDR3 consists of 14 residues. Germline V gene data show CDR1 as SGHVS and CDR2 as FNYEAQ. Profiling relied on immunoSEQ multiplex PCR, and the TCRdb table lists in-frame clones only, not all of them. In the table there are under 95,000 clones, about 95% of which are singletons. The sample taken for sequencing was T cells isolated from PBMCs. The chain employs TRBV7-6 and TRBJ2-3, with a possible D match to TRBD1 (5 bases). This clonotype originated in a human donor in good health. CDR3 in amino acids: CASSTGVSTDTQYF. As DNA, the CDR3 is TGTGCCAGCAGCACAGGAGTAAGCACAGATACGCAGTATTTT.